These T cell receptor beta chains were read from a single sample in a study of cytomegalovirus exposure and HLA in healthy donors. Produced via immunoSEQ multiplex PCR; TCRdb's table is partial and in-frame only. The sample includes more than 85,000 clones, about four fifths of them seen just once. Input material: PBMCs. All receptors come from a man aged 25 to 40 in good health and CMV-seronegative. The CDR3 runs from the conserved cysteine through the conserved F or W. The order of the fields is V gene, D gene, J gene, clone size, CDR3 DNA, CDR3 protein. D genes are given only for firm matches. Only some rows state a clone size, as once, few, many or a class for expanded clones.

TRBV18,TRBD2,TRBJ2-7,-,TGTGCCAGCTCACGGACAGGACTAGCGGGAGGAAGCGAGCAGTACTTC,CASSRTGLAGGSEQYF
TRBV2,-,TRBJ2-7,-,TGTGCCAGCAGTGACCCAGGCCGCGACTTC,CASSDPGRDF
TRBV4-1,-,TRBJ1-2,-,TGCGCCAGCAGCCAAGAGCGGGGAGGCTATGGCTACACCTTC,CASSQERGGYGYTF
TRBV6-1,-,TRBJ1-4,-,TGTGCCAGCGTGGCGGCAACTAATGAAAAACTGTTTTTT,CASVAATNEKLFF
TRBV30,-,TRBJ1-3,-,TGTGCCTGGAGTCCCTTTGGGAGCCGCTCTGGAAACACCATATATTTT,CAWSPFGSRSGNTIYF
TRBV2,-,TRBJ2-3,-,TGTGCCAGCAGGGGCGAGGATACGCAGTATTTT,CASRGEDTQYF
TRBV15,-,TRBJ1-1,-,TGTGCCACCAGCAGAGAAACAGGGACCCTCGCTGAAGCTTTCTTT,CATSRETGTLAEAFF
TRBV5-1,TRBD1,TRBJ2-7,-,TGCGCCAGCAGCTTGGGGGACAGTTCCTACGAGCAGTACTTC,CASSLGDSSYEQYF
TRBV11-2,-,TRBJ1-3,-,TGTGCCAGCAGCTTAGATCGCCAGGGTGGGACCATATATTTT,CASSLDRQGGTIYF
TRBV4-2,TRBD1,TRBJ1-1,few,TGTGCCAGCAGCCAGCCTGCAGGGGGCGGGGACACTGAAGCTTTCTTT,CASSQPAGGGDTEAFF
TRBV10-1,-,TRBJ1-2,-,TGCGCCAGCAGTCCTGGACCGTCGAGGGGGTATGGCTACACCTTC,CASSPGPSRGYGYTF
TRBV6-6,-,TRBJ1-3,-,TGTGCCAGCAGTTACTCCGAGCCGGGACTTAAAAACACCATATATTTT,CASSYSEPGLKNTIYF
TRBV23-1,-,TRBJ2-3,-,TGCGCCAGCAGTCAATCGGCAGGGGACAAACACACAGATACGCAGTATTTT,CASSQSAGDKHTDTQYF
TRBV19,TRBD1,TRBJ2-7,-,TGTGCCAGTAGTTTGGACAGGGAGTCCTACGAGCAGTACTTC,CASSLDRESYEQYF
TRBV6-1,TRBD1,TRBJ2-7,-,TGTGCCAGCAGTGCAAGACAGGGGAGCTCCTACGAGCAGTACTTC,CASSARQGSSYEQYF
TRBV11-3,TRBD2,TRBJ2-1,once,TGTGCCAGCAGCTTAGATCGCAGCGGGGACTACAATGAGCAGTTCTTC,CASSLDRSGDYNEQFF
TRBV7-9,-,TRBJ1-4,-,TGTGCCAGCAGCTTGCAGGGTTCGGCTGAAAAACTGTTTTTT,CASSLQGSAEKLFF
TRBV15,TRBD1,TRBJ2-3,-,TGTGCCACCAGCAGGGGGGGACAGGTGCAGCTCGCTACGCAGTATTTT,CATSRGGQVQLATQYF
TRBV28,TRBD1,TRBJ2-7,-,TGTGCCAGCAGTTCGGGACAGGGGGCTGACGAGCAGTACTTC,CASSSGQGADEQYF
TRBV12-5,TRBD1,TRBJ1-2,-,TGTGCTAGTGGTGCCGGCTCGGGACAGGGTATCTCTGGCTACACCTTC,CASGAGSGQGISGYTF
TRBV27,-,TRBJ2-5,-,TGTGCCAGCAGTTTACAAGGGGCGGAGACCCAGTACTTC,CASSLQGAETQYF
TRBV11-3,-,TRBJ2-1,-,TGTGCCAGCAGCTCCCGGGACAACTACAATGAGCAGTTCTTC,CASSSRDNYNEQFF
TRBV5-6,TRBD2,TRBJ2-5,-,TGTGCCAGCAGCTTGTCGGGGGGGCGAAAGACCCAGTACTTC,CASSLSGGRKTQYF
TRBV2,-,TRBJ2-7,-,TGTGCCAGCAGTTTGACAGAATACGAGCAGTACTTC,CASSLTEYEQYF
TRBV19,-,TRBJ1-1,-,TGTGCCAGTAGTATCAATCAGGGGATCGGGGAAGCTTTCTTT,CASSINQGIGEAFF
TRBV20-1,-,TRBJ2-3,-,TGCAGTGCTAACCAGGGAGATACGCAGTATTTT,CSANQGDTQYF
TRBV10-3,-,TRBJ2-7,once,TGTGCCATCAGTGATGACTACGAGCAGTACTTC,CAISDDYEQYF
TRBV28,-,TRBJ1-3,-,TGTGCCAGCGTGAGCTCTGGAAACACCATATATTTT,CASVSSGNTIYF
TRBV19,-,TRBJ2-2,few,TGTGCCAGCAAACAGCTGGGACTTAGCACCGGGGAGCTGTTTTTT,CASKQLGLSTGELFF
TRBV6-5,TRBD1,TRBJ1-2,once,TGTGCCAGCAGTTACTCGACAGGGATGGATGGCTACACCTTC,CASSYSTGMDGYTF
TRBV19,-,TRBJ1-4,few,TGTGCCAGTAAGCGGGCAGGCGGAACTAATGAAAAACTGTTTTTT,CASKRAGGTNEKLFF
TRBV4-2,TRBD2,TRBJ2-7,-,TGTGCCAGCAGCCAAGGACAAACTAGCGGGAGGGACACTTTATCCTACGAGCAGTACTTC,CASSQGQTSGRDTLSYEQYF
TRBV18,TRBD1,TRBJ2-5,-,TGTGCCAGCTCACCAGGGACAGTCCAAGAGACCCAGTACTTC,CASSPGTVQETQYF
TRBV28,TRBD2,TRBJ2-1,few,TGTGCCAGCAGTATCTCTAGCGGGAGGTCCTACAATGAGCAGTTCTTC,CASSISSGRSYNEQFF
TRBV5-6,-,TRBJ2-3,-,TGTGCCAGCAGCTTGGAACCGAGCGGATTGCAAGATACGCAGTATTTT,CASSLEPSGLQDTQYF